Presented here are 9 T cell receptor beta chains from one specimen sequenced in a study of identifying expanded T cells in peripheral blood (dated by TCRdb to between 2018 and 2021). Libraries were constructed by the immunoSEQ multiplex PCR assay. TCRdb obtained this table from immuneACCESS and retained in-frame rearrangements with V and J assigned. These tables miss some clones; where compared with another copy, unresolved V genes account for less than half of the shortfall, and the remainder is unexplained. This sample lists approximately 110,000 clones; 85% to 90% were detected once. The top ten constitute around 17% of the sample. The sequencing sample was made of blood. These TCRs come from a person aged 18 to 75 in good health.

This clone was observed a few times. The V and J genes are TRBV4-2 and TRBJ1-6; 10 bases align to TRBD1. CDR3 length: 15 residues. V lost 1 base and J lost 9; bases outside the gene matches: 3. Germline V gives CDR1 LGHNA, CDR2 YNFKEQ. In DNA, the CDR3 is TGTGCCAGCAGCCAAGGACAGGGGGCGAGTTCACCCCTCCACTTT. Amino acids: CASSQGQGASSPLHF.

The chain employs TRBV11-3 and TRBJ2-2; D perhaps matches TRBD1 (5 bases). Germline assignment: CDR1 SGHNT and CDR2 YENEEA. This CDR3 is 15 amino acids long. Trimming took 3 bases from V and 3 from J, leaving 11 bases between them. The CDR3 DNA follows: TGTGCCAGCAGCTTCGGGCAGGGTGACACCGGGGAGCTGTTTTTT. It translates to CASSFGQGDTGELFF.

This clone occurred a few times. The chain combines TRBV21-1 with TRBJ2-7; TRBD2, the D gene given by the table, was not confirmed from the DNA. TRBV21-1 is labeled a pseudogene. The CDR3 is 9 residues long. CDR3 loop: CAPPDEQYF. Written as DNA, the CDR3 is TGTGCTCCCCCGGACGAGCAGTACTTC.

The J gene is TRBJ1-3, the V gene TRBV7-9; 7 nucleotides align to TRBD1. This CDR3 comprises 15 residues. Germline CDR1 is SEHNR and CDR2 is FQNEAQ (reference sequence). With V trimmed by 5 bases and J by 3 bases, 7 bases remained unmatched. The CDR3 reads CASSARGNSGNTIYF. CDR3 sequence (DNA): TGTGCCAGCAGCGCCAGGGGGAATAGTGGAAACACCATATATTTT.

The V call is TRBV27, the J call TRBJ1-5, with TRBD1 matching over 9 bases. Trimming cost V 8 bases and J 4 bases; bases outside gene matches: 6. Germline lookup yields CDR1 MNHEY and CDR2 SMNVEV (reference sequence). The CDR3 covers 14 residues. The CDR3 sequence: CASASDRGNQPQHF. In DNA, the CDR3 is TGTGCCAGCGCCTCAGACAGGGGGAATCAGCCCCAGCATTTT.

V and J are TRBV7-2 and TRBJ2-1; D possibly corresponds to TRBD1 (6 bases). This CDR3 spans 14 amino acids. The germline V and J ends were trimmed by 5 bases and 9 bases, with 17 bases remaining between them. The germline CDR1 and CDR2 sequences are SGHTA and FQGNSA. For the CDR3, the DNA is TGTGCCAGCAGCGTACTCCCCGGGACAACTGAGCAGTTCTTC. Amino acids: CASSVLPGTTEQFF.

This clone was picked up one time. The chain links TRBV7-2 to TRBJ1-6; D call uncertain. Germline CDR1 SGHTA, CDR2 FQGNSA. The CDR3 loop spans 15 amino acids. Trimming left V 1 base short and J 6 bases short, with 10 bases between. The CDR3, as DNA: TGTGCCAGCAGCTTAGAGGGCAGTAGTAATTCACCCCTCCACTTT. Translation gives CASSLEGSSNSPLHF.

The chain couples TRBV18 to TRBJ2-5; perhaps TRBD1 as D (6 bases). Germline CDR1 reads KGHSH; CDR2 reads LQKENI. CDR3 length: 15 residues. Trimming shortened V by 6 bases and J by 4 bases, and 18 bases separated the two germline ends. The CDR3 is CASSAPSGVGETQYF. In nucleotides, the CDR3 is TGTGCCAGCTCTGCTCCGTCAGGGGTTGGAGAGACCCAGTACTTC.

This clone was picked up one time. This chain joins TRBV2 and TRBJ1-3; D unclear. V was pared by 10 bases and J by 4 bases, with 14 bases between. The CDR3 extends over 13 amino acids. Germline CDR1 and CDR2: SNHLY and FYNNEI. CDR3 loop: CAKSRVDGNTIYF. DNA of the CDR3: TGTGCCAAGTCGAGGGTGGACGGAAACACCATATATTTT.